Sequencing of this T cell receptor beta chain was carried out in a study of cytomegalovirus exposure and HLA in healthy donors. The CDR3 consists of 14 residues. V was pared by 7 bases and J by 6 bases, with 7 bases of the junction left unmatched. In germline, CDR1 is LNHDA, CDR2 SQIVND (reference sequence). Primers included in the PCR were 60 Vbeta and 13 Jbeta primers. The data were produced by immunoSEQ multiplex PCR, yet TCRdb's version contains in-frame clones alone and is incomplete. The sample has about 120,000 clones, around 81% seen once. V is TRBV19 and J is TRBJ2-7; TRBD1 matches at 12 bases. Sequencing was done on a sample of PBMCs. The TCR comes from a woman in her twenties or thirties in good health and CMV-seronegative. The DNA for the CDR3 is TGTGCCAGTACCATAGGGACAGGGGGCGGCGAGCAGTACTTC. Translated: CASTIGTGGGEQYF.